This TCR beta chain derives from a study of human T cells and chemical hapten exposure (TCRdb year 2021). Regarding the research as a whole: For sensitization, 2% DPC in acetone was applied to a roughly 2 cm by roughly 2 cm area of upper inner arm skin. Weekly therapeutic DPC doses were additionally applied to the scalp of patients throughout the roughly 23-week study period. About 27 alopecia patients gave blood for TCR sequencing at one to four time points (pre-sensitization, 2, 6 and 24 weeks). Patient blood was sampled pre-sensitization (week 0) and at 2, 6 and about 24 weeks after DPC sensitization. Alopecia areata with under or over 50% scalp involvement, alopecia totalis and alopecia universalis were represented in the patient cohort, which was mostly female. Peripheral blood TCR repertoire changes were tracked in vivo in alopecia patients during primary and secondary sensitization to the hapten diphenylcyclopropenone (DPC). Patch tests used Finn chambers with 0.01% DPC on the upper back, scored after 6 days by International Contact Dermatitis Research Group standards. Libraries were pooled for sequencing, and per-sample TCR yields varied mainly because of small differences in library volumes within the pool. Study-level results and caveats: The number of TCRs above 1 in 1000 frequency did not change with DPC sensitization; there was no evidence of global repertoire structure alterations. Compared with pre-sensitization or healthy control sets, expanded TCRs formed significantly more large CDR3 similarity clusters, which is consistent with antigen-driven responses. A positive correlation was found between the number of PT1 expanded TCRs and patch test score, with significance reached at thresholds 8, 16 and 32 but not 4. Repeated subsampling changed both the strength of the expansion versus patch-test correlation and the threshold at which that correlation became significant. All patients had alopecia, a presumed autoimmune disease, so their immune response might differ from that of healthy individuals.

The time point label corresponds to: patch test 1, 2 weeks after DPC sensitization. The treatment or condition label for this specimen denotes: therapeutic diphenylcyclopropenone sensitization with weekly scalp DPC. At every patch-test visit, the blood draw took place before the patch test was put on. Patients were considered eligible if aged 18 to 70, diagnosed with alopecia and deemed suitable for DPC therapy, and patients were excluded if pregnant. Total RNA was extracted from unfractionated whole blood collected in Tempus Blood RNA tubes. Libraries were prepared through RACE. TCRdb lists the instrument as NextSeq 500. During library preparation, unique molecular identifiers were attached to individual cDNA molecules so that TCRs could be counted quantitatively and reproducibly. For every blood RNA sample, sequencing covered both the TCR alpha and TCR beta chains. The authors' analysis ran thus. The median number of TCRs per sample was 90,000 to 100,000, ranging from 23,224 to 690,600. The Decombinator software suite was used to annotate V, J and CDR3 in the TCR reads. Every sample was subsampled to the same number of TCRs (28,000) for the PS versus PT1 abundance plots. TCRs were defined as expanded if absent before sensitization and observed at least eight times at the 2-week time point. The public reads were reprocessed in TCRdb via fastp at Q25 and MiXCR, keeping in-frame beta chains. Every entry covers one CDR3 protein and lists the most common genes and DNA from its rows. For this entry, the V and J calls and clone size follow TCRdb and not the study's own pipeline. The table for this sample lists about 340,000 distinct CDR3 sequences; approximately 6.3% of them were counted only once. Of the sample, less than 10% is held by the ten largest clones.

Spanning cysteine to phenylalanine, the CDR3 consists of 15 amino acids. Left in the record is the CDR3 DNA by itself, 45 bases read in frame from the first base. This clonotype was found a few times. Its antigen is still unknown. No base quality values were provided; no much bigger clone lies one nucleotide off. The input for sequencing was whole blood, taken in connection with sensitization to the hapten diphenylcyclopropenone (DPC). Recombination joined TRBV21-1 with TRBJ1-6; the tabulated D call, TRBD1, remains unverified against the DNA. TRBV21-1 is reported as a pseudogene. This TCR came from a young woman with alopecia areata. Some clones in this sample may be carry-over from other donors' samples. The DNA reads as follows: TGTGCCAGCAGCAAAGCGCAGGGGATCAATTCACCCCTCCACTTT. The encoded protein is CASSKAQGINSPLHF.